This TCR beta chain was captured by sequencing in a study of beta chain features in type 1 diabetes. Points from the study as a whole: The naive, central memory and Treg TCRB repertoires showed an apparent similarity that was greater among patients than among healthy donors.

The isolated RNA, all of it, was reverse transcribed, so expressed TCRB transcripts were what got sequenced. Sequencing used immunoSEQ multiplex PCR; TCRdb keeps in-frame clones, though not all of them. The sample shows roughly 60,000 clones, 59% of them seen only once. Notes on this clone: Its antigen is as yet unknown.

The TCR comes from a woman aged 18-29 years in good health. Sequencing was performed on Tregs from blood.

The CDR3 protein is CASSLGAGVDNEQFF. CDR3 in DNA: TGTGCCAGCAGCTTAGGAGCGGGAGTCGACAATGAGCAGTTCTTC. V gene TRBV11-2 combines with J gene TRBJ2-1; 8 bases agree with TRBD2. This CDR3 is 15 amino acids long. Losses at the gene ends were 1 base for V and 5 bases for J; bases not matched to a gene: 4. Germline CDR1 reads SGHAT; CDR2 reads FQNNGV.